The 8 T cell receptor beta chains presented below share a single source sample, sequenced in a study of blood T cell repertoires in COVID-19. TCRdb's table, derived via immunoSEQ multiplex PCR, lists solely in-frame clones and lacks some. This table holds 140,000 to 150,000 clones, roughly nine tenths found once. Sample: peripheral blood. The receptors come from a woman aged 55-75 years with active COVID-19.

This rearrangement joins TRBV7-6 to TRBJ1-3; possible D gene TRBD1, 6 bases. This CDR3 comprises 16 residues. Trimming took off 5 bases at V and 0 bases at J, with 14 bases between the two ends. Germline V gene sequence: CDR1 SGHVS, CDR2 FNYEAQ. In DNA form, the CDR3 reads TGTGCCAGCAGCACCCGGACAGACTTCTCTGGAAACACCATATATTTT. Its protein product is CASSTRTDFSGNTIYF.

This clone appeared once. This rearrangement joins TRBV4-2 to TRBJ1-4; the match to TRBD1 covers 9 bases. The CDR3 has 15 amino acids. Germline V gives CDR1 LGHNA, CDR2 YNFKEQ. J lost 7 bases, V lost 4 bases, and 7 bases had no gene match. CDR3 sequence: CASSPPGTGFEKLFF. The CDR3 nucleotides are TGTGCCAGCAGCCCGCCCGGGACAGGGTTTGAAAAACTGTTTTTT.

The chain recombines TRBV4-1 with TRBJ2-7; a weak D match, TRBD1 (6 bases). V was trimmed by 0 bases and J by 6 bases, leaving 15 bases between them. This CDR3 spans 15 amino acids. The germline gives CDR1 MGHRA, CDR2 YSYEKL. CDR3 protein: CASSQDHRESGEQYF. Written as DNA, the CDR3 is TGCGCCAGCAGCCAAGACCACAGGGAATCTGGCGAGCAGTACTTC.

The chain combines TRBV6-2 or TRBV6-3 with TRBJ1-4; TRBD1 is a possible D gene (6 bases). The V end was cut by 4 bases, the J end by 16 bases, with 28 bases between. Germline CDR1 and CDR2: MNHEY and SVGEGT. This CDR3 has 16 amino acids. CDR3 loop: CASSCLQGIEDDPRFF. CDR3 nucleotide sequence: TGTGCCAGCAGTTGTTTACAGGGAATCGAGGACGACCCGAGGTTTTTT.

The chain joins TRBV7-9 to TRBJ2-7; TRBD2 is a possible D gene (5 bases). CDR3 size: 14 residues. Germline loops: CDR1 SEHNR, CDR2 FQNEAQ (reference sequence). V was cut by 1 base and J by 3 bases, with 10 bases left in between. The CDR3 protein is CASSLGVGVYEQYF. CDR3 DNA: TGTGCCAGCAGCTTAGGCGTCGGGGTCTACGAGCAGTACTTC.

The V gene is TRBV20-1, the J gene TRBJ1-6; D remains ambiguous. CDR1 and CDR2 from the germline V gene are DFQATT and SNEGSKA (reference sequence). Trimming shortened V by 4 bases and J by 10 bases, and 8 bases separated the two germline ends. The CDR3 loop spans 11 amino acids. The CDR3: CSATDGSPLHF. As DNA, the CDR3 is TGCAGTGCTACTGACGGGTCACCCCTCCACTTT.

This clone was recorded once. The V call is TRBV18, the J call TRBJ2-2, with D hard to call. Germline CDR1 and CDR2: KGHSH and LQKENI. V lost 3 bases and J lost 5, with 7 bases in between. The CDR3 runs 13 residues. The CDR3 DNA sequence: TGTGCCAGCTCACCGTCCTCGACCGGGGAGCTGTTTTTT. Amino acid sequence: CASSPSSTGELFF.

In regard to this clone: The same CDR3 also results from other DNA sequences found in this sample. The chain couples TRBV9 to TRBJ2-3; 8 bases are a match to TRBD2. The CDR3 runs to 15 residues. Trimming took 0 bases from V and 0 from J; bases not matched to a gene: 0. Germline CDR1 reads SGDLS; CDR2 reads YYNGEE. The CDR3 DNA follows: TGTGCCAGCAGCGTAGCGGGGGGGAGCACAGATACGCAGTATTTT. This translates into CASSVAGGSTDTQYF.